These 27 T cell receptor beta chains originate from one sample sequenced in a study of cytomegalovirus exposure and HLA in healthy donors (dated by TCRdb to 2015 to 2018). Library method: the immunoSEQ multiplex PCR assay. The source is immuneACCESS, and TCRdb retained only in-frame sequences with V and J called. Part of the clones is not carried over; for the studies checked, unresolved V genes explain less than half of this, and the remainder is unexplained. The sample contains over 200,000 clones, around 91% of them found a single time. Clones ranked in the top ten supply under 0.45% of the sample. The sample was PBMCs. These receptor sequences come from a young woman in good health and CMV-seronegative.

V and J are TRBV28 and TRBJ2-5, with 10 bases that match TRBD1. The CDR3 is 15 amino acids. Germline V gene lookup returns CDR1 MDHEN and CDR2 SYDVKM. V gave up 3 bases and J gave up 4 bases; unmatched junction bases: 5. Written as DNA, the CDR3 is TGTGCCAGCAGTTTGCACGGACAGGGGGGAGAGACCCAGTACTTC. It translates to CASSLHGQGGETQYF.

The chain recombines TRBV28 with TRBJ1-2; unclear D gene. CDR1 and CDR2 (germline): MDHEN, SYDVKM. V lost 5 bases, J lost 5 bases, and 12 bases lay in between. The CDR3 runs to 13 residues. CDR3 loop: CASSPPGVYGYTF. In nucleotides, the CDR3 is TGTGCCAGCAGTCCCCCCGGGGTGTATGGCTACACCTTC.

There are a few counts of this clone. The chain couples TRBV25-1 to TRBJ2-7; TRBD1 might be the D (5 bases). From germline, CDR1 is MGHDK and CDR2 SYGVNS. CDR3 length equals 11 residues. V was trimmed by 3 bases and J by 5 bases, leaving 5 bases between them. Here the CDR3 reads CASSDRDEQYF. CDR3 nucleotide sequence: TGTGCCAGCAGTGACAGGGACGAGCAGTACTTC.

The V and J genes are TRBV4-1 and TRBJ2-2, with D perhaps matching TRBD2 (7 bases). The CDR3 sequence is 16 residues long. V lost 0 bases to trimming and J lost 5 bases, with 13 bases between them. CDR1 is MGHRA, CDR2 YSYEKL, per germline. The CDR3 reads CASSQDKGGRTGELFF. CDR3 nucleotide sequence: TGCGCCAGCAGCCAAGATAAGGGGGGGCGAACCGGGGAGCTGTTTTTT.

The gene calls are TRBV29-1 and TRBJ1-1, with unresolved D. Trimming stripped 4 bases from V and 0 bases from J, with 9 bases between. Germline CDR1 reads SQVTM; CDR2 reads ANQGSEA. This CDR3 has 13 residues. The CDR3 protein is CSVARVLNTEAFF. For the CDR3, the DNA is TGCAGCGTTGCCCGGGTCTTGAACACTGAAGCTTTCTTT.

The chain recombines TRBV5-6 with TRBJ1-4; D is perhaps TRBD1 (6 bases). The V and J ends lost 4 bases and 7 bases respectively, with 11 bases between them. Looked up from germline, CDR1 is SGHDT and CDR2 is YYEEEE. The CDR3 spans 13 residues. The CDR3 nucleotides are TGTGCCAGCAGCATCAGGGGTAGTGAAAAACTGTTTTTT. It yields the protein CASSIRGSEKLFF.

V gene TRBV7-6 combines with J gene TRBJ2-7; 8 nucleotides line up with TRBD1. The CDR3 covers 13 residues. The V gene's germline CDR1 is SGHVS and CDR2 FNYEAQ. Trimming took 1 base from V and 5 from J; bases not matched to a gene: 1. The CDR3 DNA reads TGTGCCAGCAGCTTAGTGACAGGGGACGAGCAGTACTTC. The encoded protein is CASSLVTGDEQYF. Full variable domain (outside the CDR3, taken from reference TRBV7-6 and TRBJ2-7): GAGVSQSPRYKVTKRGQDVALRCDPISGHVSLYWYRQALGQGPEFLTYFNYEAQQDKSGLPNDRFSAERPEGSISTLTIQRTEQRDSAMYRCASSLVTGDEQYFGPGTRLTVT.

This rearrangement joins TRBV25-1 to TRBJ2-2; a possible D gene is TRBD1 (5 bases). The germline CDR1 and CDR2 sequences are MGHDK and SYGVNS. The CDR3 runs to 17 residues. V was trimmed by 2 bases and J by 6 bases, leaving 19 bases between them. The CDR3: CASSERVAAGPAGELFF. CDR3 DNA sequence: TGTGCCAGCAGTGAACGTGTTGCAGCAGGGCCAGCCGGGGAGCTGTTTTTT.

J is TRBJ2-5 and V is TRBV19; no firm D call. V was shortened by 4 bases and J by 4 bases, with 10 bases between the two germline ends. Germline V gene lookup returns CDR1 LNHDA and CDR2 SQIVND (reference sequence). The CDR3 runs to 13 residues. The CDR3 spells CASSSPPVETQYF. In nucleotides, the CDR3 is TGTGCCAGTAGTAGCCCGCCGGTAGAGACCCAGTACTTC. The whole variable domain, filled in from reference TRBV19 and TRBJ2-5, reads DGGITQSPKYLFRKEGQNVTLSCEQNLNHDAMYWYRQDPGQGLRLIYYSQIVNDFQKGDIAEGYSVSREKKESFPLTVTSAQKNPTAFYLCASSSPPVETQYFGPGTRLLVL.

This chain links TRBV27 with TRBJ1-3, with D possibly TRBD1 on 5 matching bases. This CDR3 has 12 residues. CDR1 MNHEY and CDR2 SMNVEV come from the germline V gene (reference sequence). V was cut by 10 bases and J by 6 bases, with 13 bases left in between. CDR3 nucleotide sequence: TGTGCCACCAAGGGGATAGAAAACACCATATATTTT. It yields the protein CATKGIENTIYF.

The chain joins TRBV7-7 to TRBJ2-2; TRBD2 agrees at 11 bases. The CDR3 covers 16 residues. CDR1 is SSHAT and CDR2 is FNYEAQ in the germline V gene (reference sequence). Trimming took 5 bases from V and 1 from J; bases not matched to a gene: 3. This CDR3 is CASSIGLAGNTGELFF. In nucleotides, the CDR3 is TGTGCCAGCAGCATAGGACTAGCGGGGAACACCGGGGAGCTGTTTTTT.

This sequence joins TRBV28 and TRBJ1-1; 9 positions agree with TRBD1. Germline lookup yields CDR1 MDHEN and CDR2 SYDVKM. The junction had 13 bases not matched to a gene; V was cut back by 2 bases and J by 3 bases. The CDR3 is 18 amino acids. This CDR3 is CASSLPGQGTPGDTEAFF. DNA of the CDR3: TGTGCCAGCAGTTTACCGGGACAGGGAACTCCCGGGGACACTGAAGCTTTCTTT.

The chain employs TRBV28 and TRBJ2-5; no clear D. The CDR3 has 16 amino acids. Trimming shortened V by 6 bases and J by 5 bases, and 22 bases separated the two germline ends. Germline V lookup: CDR1 MDHEN, CDR2 SYDVKM. The CDR3 here is CASRDGQSFPRETQYF. CDR3 coding DNA: TGTGCCAGCAGAGATGGGCAGTCCTTCCCCCGTGAGACCCAGTACTTC.

The rearrangement joins TRBV6-6 to TRBJ2-7; tentative D call: TRBD1 (6 bases). The V and J ends lost 5 bases and 1 base respectively, with 12 bases between them. Germline V gene sequence: CDR1 MNHNY, CDR2 SVGAGI (reference sequence). The CDR3 is 14 residues long. CDR3 in amino acids: CASSNTGSSYEQYF. The CDR3 region has the DNA TGTGCCAGCAGTAACACAGGGTCTTCCTACGAGCAGTACTTC.

The chain has TRBV6-5 and TRBJ2-7; tentatively, D is TRBD2 (6 bases). V was pared by 6 bases and J by 9 bases, with 21 bases between. The CDR3 runs to 14 residues. Germline CDR1 and CDR2: MNHEY and SVGAGI. CDR3 nucleotide sequence: TGTGCCAGCAGCACACCGGGACTGGGCTTTTGGCAGTACTTC. Protein sequence: CASSTPGLGFWQYF.

This rearrangement joins TRBV7-2 to TRBJ1-6; D perhaps matches TRBD1 (6 bases). The CDR3 contains 15 residues. CDR1 is SGHTA, CDR2 FQGNSA, per germline. The germline V and J ends were trimmed by 1 base and 8 bases, with 12 bases remaining between them. CDR3 sequence (DNA): TGTGCCAGCAGCTTAGATTGGGGGCAGGATTCACCCCTCCACTTT. This gives the protein CASSLDWGQDSPLHF.

The chain is built from TRBV5-1 and TRBJ2-7; 9 bases line up with TRBD2. Germline CDR1 SGHRS, CDR2 YFSETQ. There are 14 residues in the CDR3. V trimming: 2 bases; J trimming: 1 base; junction bases outside the gene matches: 1. CDR3 in DNA: TGCGCCAGCAGCTTAGGACTAGCGTCCTACGAGCAGTACGTC. Amino acids: CASSLGLASYEQYV.

V usage is TRBV4-3 and J usage is TRBJ2-7; TRBD1 matches at 9 bases. The V gene's germline CDR1 is LGHNA and CDR2 YSLEER. After removal of 0 bases from V and 5 bases from J, the junction contained 8 bases not matched to a gene. The CDR3 has 16 amino acids. CDR3 nucleotides: TGCGCCAGCAGCCAAGATCGGACAGGGGTGTTCCACGAGCAGTACTTC. Protein: CASSQDRTGVFHEQYF.

The chain links TRBV6-5 to TRBJ1-1; 9 bases are a match to TRBD1. V trimming: 6 bases; J trimming: 5 bases; junction bases outside the gene matches: 10. Germline lookup yields CDR1 MNHEY and CDR2 SVGAGI. This CDR3 comprises 15 residues. The CDR3 is CASSPTTGGWTEAFF. DNA for the CDR3: TGTGCCAGCAGCCCAACCACAGGGGGCTGGACTGAAGCTTTCTTT.

This sequence joins TRBV15 and TRBJ1-5, with D perhaps TRBD1 (6 bases). Germline lookup yields CDR1 LNHNV and CDR2 YYDKDF (reference sequence). Trimming removed 0 bases at V and 5 bases at J, with 14 bases between. CDR3 length: 16 residues. CDR3 in DNA: TGTGCCACCAGCAGAGATCGACAGGTCCGAGATCAGCCCCAGCATTTT. Protein product: CATSRDRQVRDQPQHF.

V and J are TRBV19 and TRBJ1-2; possible D gene TRBD1, 5 bases. Germline CDR1 is LNHDA and CDR2 is SQIVND (reference sequence). The length of the CDR3 is 14 residues. Trimming stripped 1 base from V and 4 bases from J, with 10 bases between. The CDR3 sequence is CASSIGGDSYGYTF. Here the CDR3 DNA reads TGTGCCAGTAGTATAGGGGGCGATTCCTATGGCTACACCTTC.

The chain employs TRBV5-1 and TRBJ1-4, with D possibly being TRBD1 (5 bases). Germline CDR1 and CDR2: SGHRS and YFSETQ. The CDR3 extends over 16 amino acids. Trimming took off 4 bases at V and 3 bases at J, with 16 bases between the two ends. The CDR3 is CASSSSGGSSNEKLFF. The CDR3 DNA follows: TGCGCCAGCAGCAGTTCTGGGGGGTCATCTAATGAAAAACTGTTTTTT.

The V gene is TRBV29-1, the J gene TRBJ1-1; D call uncertain. The CDR3 is made up of 10 amino acids. V lost 5 bases and J lost 5, with 6 bases in between. Germline assignment: CDR1 SQVTM and CDR2 ANQGSEA. CDR3 in DNA: TGCAGCGTTTCAGAAACTGAAGCTTTCTTT. Translating it yields CSVSETEAFF. Full variable domain (outside the CDR3, taken from reference TRBV29-1 and TRBJ1-1): SAVISQKPSRDICQRGTSLTIQCQVDSQVTMMFWYRQQPGQSLTLIATANQGSEATYESGFVIDKFPISRPNLTFSTLTVSNMSPEDSSIYLCSVSETEAFFGQGTRLTVV.

This rearrangement joins TRBV19 to TRBJ2-1; 8 bases line up with TRBD1. CDR3 length equals 15 residues. With V trimmed by 3 bases and J by 2 bases, 3 bases remained unmatched. CDR1 LNHDA and CDR2 SQIVND come from the germline V gene (reference sequence). The DNA for the CDR3 is TGTGCCAGTAGTATGACAGGGGCACCCTACAATGAGCAGTTCTTC. It encodes CASSMTGAPYNEQFF.

The chain carries TRBV7-9 and TRBJ2-1, with D possibly matching TRBD2 (5 bases). The CDR3 runs to 16 residues. Deletions cut 1 base from V and 4 bases from J, with 14 bases between. Germline CDR1 SEHNR, CDR2 FQNEAQ (reference sequence). The CDR3 region has the DNA TGTGCCAGCAGCTTAGTGGTTGTACAGCGGTACAATGAGCAGTTCTTC. Protein product: CASSLVVVQRYNEQFF.

There are a few counts of this clone. V usage is TRBV27 and J usage is TRBJ2-7, with D possibly TRBD2 on 6 matching bases. In germline, CDR1 is MNHEY, CDR2 SMNVEV (reference sequence). Between the trimmed V and J ends, which lost 2 bases and 3 bases, there was a span of 8 bases. This CDR3 comprises 13 residues. The CDR3: CASSLRENYEQYF. CDR3 in DNA: TGTGCCAGCAGTTTACGGGAGAACTACGAGCAGTACTTC.

The V and J genes are TRBV4-3 and TRBJ1-6; unclear D gene. The CDR3 spans 16 residues. V gave up 3 bases and J gave up 5 bases, with 14 bases separating them. CDR1 and CDR2 from the germline V gene are LGHNA and YSLEER. The CDR3 DNA reads as TGCGCCAGCAGCCAGGAGGATAGGCGGAATAATTCACCCCTCCACTTT. It codes for CASSQEDRRNNSPLHF.